Sequencing of this T cell receptor (beta chain) was carried out in a study of T cell repertoires in cytomegalovirus infection. Study-level background: HLA-B-restricted CMV epitopes that are well studied, plus recently identified HLA-C-restricted ones, were used by the study. Signatures in public TCR beta sequences pointed to both CMV infection and matching HLA type. The study's findings and limits: HLA-C-restricted CMV clonotypes gave the most frequent clonotype in two of eight donors.

This clonotype has just a few counts. The antigen remains undetermined. Using its own MiXCR run on the reads, TCRdb lists one record per CDR3 protein. The data contain some 800,000 distinct CDR3 sequences, 32% of them singletons. V was trimmed by 1 base and J by 6 bases, leaving 13 bases between them. Germline loops: CDR1 SGHTA, CDR2 FQGTGA. The CDR3 covers 15 residues. The rearrangement joins TRBV7-3 to TRBJ2-1; D may be TRBD2 (7 bases). Here the sequenced sample was cultured CD8+ T cells from PBMCs, taken from culture after CMV antigen stimulation. This TCR was sampled from a human donor in good health (CMV status not recorded). Some clones in this sample may be carry-over from other donors' samples. The CDR3 sequence is CASSLSRGGRNEQFF. The CDR3 DNA sequence: TGTGCCAGCAGCTTAAGCAGGGGAGGGCGCAATGAGCAGTTCTTC.